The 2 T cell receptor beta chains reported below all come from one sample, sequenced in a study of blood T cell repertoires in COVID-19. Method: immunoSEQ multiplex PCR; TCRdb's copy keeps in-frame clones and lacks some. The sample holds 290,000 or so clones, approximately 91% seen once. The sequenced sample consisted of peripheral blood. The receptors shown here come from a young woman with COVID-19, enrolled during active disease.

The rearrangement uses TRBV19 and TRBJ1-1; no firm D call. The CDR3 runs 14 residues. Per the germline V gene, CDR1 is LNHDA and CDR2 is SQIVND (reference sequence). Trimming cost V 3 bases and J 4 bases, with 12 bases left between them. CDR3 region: CASSIGQTTTEAFF. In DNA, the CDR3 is TGTGCCAGTAGTATTGGGCAGACTACCACTGAAGCTTTCTTT.

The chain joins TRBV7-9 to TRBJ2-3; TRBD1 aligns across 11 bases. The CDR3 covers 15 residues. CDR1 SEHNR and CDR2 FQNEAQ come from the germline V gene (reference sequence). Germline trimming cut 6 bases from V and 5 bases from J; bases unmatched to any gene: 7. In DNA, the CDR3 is TGTGCCAGCAGTCCCGGACAGGGGGCGGGAGATACGCAGTATTTT. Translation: CASSPGQGAGDTQYF.